Presented here are 2 T cell receptor beta chains from one specimen sequenced in a study of T cell clonotyping in hematopoietic cell transplantation. Clones were read by immunoSEQ multiplex PCR, and TCRdb kept only the in-frame ones, dropping some. The data show roughly 30,000 clones, approximately 80% seen once. Time point specified: recipient sample about 28 days before transplant, after cytoreduction. The source was peripheral blood mononuclear cells, collected before stem cell transplant. The receptors shown here come from a woman aged 30 to 39 with chronic myeloid leukemia. Some clones in this sample may be carry-over from other donors' samples.

The chain has TRBV6-5 and TRBJ2-6; D is uncertain. CDR1 MNHEY and CDR2 SVGAGI come from the germline V gene. This CDR3 has 16 amino acids. V gave up 3 bases and J gave up 4 bases, with 13 bases separating them. The DNA for the CDR3 is TGTGCCAGCAGTTATCCTACCGGTTCGGGGGCCAACGTCCTGACTTTC. It yields the protein CASSYPTGSGANVLTF.

This clone was detected once. The chain is built from TRBV19 and TRBJ2-1, with TRBD1 as a possible D gene (6 bases). The CDR3 contains 16 residues. Trimming shortened V by 7 bases and J by 7 bases, and 23 bases separated the two germline ends. Germline lookup yields CDR1 LNHDA and CDR2 SQIVND (reference sequence). The DNA of the CDR3 is TGTGCCAGTACCGAACAGGGAACCCACTTGGGGAATGAGCAGTTCTTC. Its protein is CASTEQGTHLGNEQFF.